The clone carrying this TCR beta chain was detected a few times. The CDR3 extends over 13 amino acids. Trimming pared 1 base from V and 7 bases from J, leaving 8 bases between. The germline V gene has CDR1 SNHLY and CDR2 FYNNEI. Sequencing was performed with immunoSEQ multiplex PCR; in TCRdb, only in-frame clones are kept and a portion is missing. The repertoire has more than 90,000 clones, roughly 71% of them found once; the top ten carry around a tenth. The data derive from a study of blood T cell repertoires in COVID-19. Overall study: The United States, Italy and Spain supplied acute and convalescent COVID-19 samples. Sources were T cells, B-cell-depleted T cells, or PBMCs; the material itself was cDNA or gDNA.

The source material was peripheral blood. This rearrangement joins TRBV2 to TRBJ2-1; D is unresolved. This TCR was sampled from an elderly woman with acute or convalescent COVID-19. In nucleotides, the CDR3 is TGTGCCAGCAGTGAAGGTCTGCAGAATGAGCAGTTCTTC. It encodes CASSEGLQNEQFF.